This T cell receptor beta chain derives from a study of blood T cell repertoires in COVID-19. The length of the CDR3 is 16 residues. The germline V gene has CDR1 SGHNT and CDR2 YYREEE (reference sequence). Trimming took off 2 bases at V and 0 bases at J, with 12 bases between the two ends. Measured with immunoSEQ multiplex PCR; TCRdb has only the in-frame clones, and not every one. This sample has 300,000 or so clones; about 85% occur once, and the top ten carry about 4%. This sequence joins TRBV5-4 and TRBJ2-1; perhaps TRBD1 as D (5 bases). Sequenced: peripheral blood. The clonotype originates from a woman in her 50s with active or convalescent COVID-19. The CDR3: CASSFGRTSSYNEQFF. The CDR3 DNA reads TGTGCCAGCAGCTTCGGACGGACATCCTCCTACAATGAGCAGTTCTTC.